This is a list of T cell receptor beta chains from one sample in a study of T-cell memory formation after mild COVID-19. TCRdb processed the 5' RACE reads anew with MiXCR; each CDR3 protein has one entry. Altogether around 400,000 distinct CDR3 sequences are present, 24% being singletons, with the ten largest covering 8.8%. The source material was PBMCs or a T cell subset sorted from them (not recorded which). Receptor source: an adult woman who had mild COVID-19 (a few samples of this study predate the infection). Cell type and time point are not known. The CDR3 runs from the conserved cysteine through the conserved F or W. D genes are given only for firm matches. The size entry is marked missing in some rows and otherwise reads once, few, many or a size class.

>TRBV10-3|.|TRBJ2-2|15|.
TGTGCCATCAGCGAACCTGGGCTAATACCCGGGGAGCTGTTTTTT
CAISEPGLIPGELFF
>TRBV20-1|few|TRBJ2-1|14|TRBD1
TGCAGTGCTAGGGACAGGGCCTCCTACAATGAGCAGTTCTTC
CSARDRASYNEQFF
>TRBV5-1|.|TRBJ2-1|14|.
TGCGCCAGCAGGTCCCGGGGGAGCCTTGGTGAGCAGTTCTTC
CASRSRGSLGEQFF
>TRBV6-5|few|TRBJ2-7|15|TRBD2
TGTGCCAGCAGTTACGAGACTAGCGGGAGATACGAGCAGTACTTC
CASSYETSGRYEQYF
>TRBV7-9|many|TRBJ2-4|17|.
TGTGCCAGCAGCTTGGTCCCTGTCGGACTCGAAAAAAACATTCAGTACTTC
CASSLVPVGLEKNIQYF
>TRBV6-2/TRBV6-3|many|TRBJ2-3|15|.
TGTGCCAGCATCGACGGGGGTCCTGCCACAGATACGCAGTATTTT
CASIDGGPATDTQYF
>TRBV7-2|.|TRBJ2-2|14|TRBD2
TGTGCCAGCAGCGGGACTAGCGGAACCGGGGAGCTGTTTTTT
CASSGTSGTGELFF
>TRBV4-3|.|TRBJ1-2|13|.
TGCGCCAGCAGCCAAGATACTCGGGATGGCTACACCTTC
CASSQDTRDGYTF
>TRBV7-9|.|TRBJ2-1|14|TRBD2
TGTGCCAGCAGCTTTGGCGGGAGTTTGGATGAGCAGTTCTTC
CASSFGGSLDEQFF
>TRBV7-9|.|TRBJ2-7|16|TRBD1
TGTGCCAGCAGCTCAGCTGACAGGGTCCCGTCCTACGAGCAGTACTTC
CASSSADRVPSYEQYF
>TRBV5-1|few|TRBJ1-1|13|.
TGCGCCAGCAGCTCTGAACTGAACACTGAAGCTTTCTTT
CASSSELNTEAFF
>TRBV9|.|TRBJ2-1|13|TRBD2
TGTGCCAGCAGCTCTAGCGGCTACAATGAGCAGTTCTTC
CASSSSGYNEQFF
>TRBV3-1|few|TRBJ1-1|14|.
TGTGCCAGCAGCCCCGATCAGAGGAACACTGAAGCTTTCTTT
CASSPDQRNTEAFF
>TRBV20-1|.|TRBJ1-4|15|.
TGCAGTGCTAGCCGTTGGGGGGGTCGAAGTGAAAAACTGTTTTTT
CSASRWGGRSEKLFF
>TRBV20-1|few|TRBJ2-2|13|TRBD1
TGCAGTGCTGGGACAGCGAACACCGGGGAGCTGTTTTTT
CSAGTANTGELFF
>TRBV18|few|TRBJ2-7|12|.
TGTGCCAGCTCACCCTCGGGAGACGAGCAGTACTTC
CASSPSGDEQYF
>TRBV20-1|few|TRBJ1-1|14|.
TGCAGTGCTAGCAAACTACAGGGGAACACTGAAGCTTTCTTT
CSASKLQGNTEAFF
>TRBV6-6|.|TRBJ1-4|12|.
TGTGCCAGCAGTTACTCGAGACAGGAACTGTTTTTT
CASSYSRQELFF
>TRBV5-8|few|TRBJ2-5|14|TRBD2
TGTGCCAGCGACTGGGGGATTAGCGGGGAGACCCAGTACTTC
CASDWGISGETQYF
>TRBV5-6|.|TRBJ1-2|14|.
TGTGCCAGCAGCCGGATAGAGGCGAACTATGGCTACACCTTC
CASSRIEANYGYTF